This TCR beta chain was sequenced in a study of radiation and T cells in renal cell carcinoma. From germline, CDR1 is SGHRS and CDR2 YFSETQ. V lost 4 bases and J lost 6; bases outside the gene matches: 9. The CDR3 extends over 14 amino acids. Specified time point: blood 2 weeks post-SBRT. This sample's treatment: 15 Gy SBRT to primary tumor, nephrectomy 4 weeks later. Profiling relied on immunoSEQ multiplex PCR, and the TCRdb table lists in-frame clones only, not all of them. The repertoire holds about 26,000 clones, with 81% as singletons. This specimen consisted of blood, obtained from a patient whose treatment included radiotherapy and nephrectomy. The clonotype was recovered from a man in his 60s with renal cell carcinoma. The J gene is TRBJ1-2, the V gene TRBV5-1; 7 bases map to TRBD1. The CDR3 spells CASSPRGGGNGYTF. The DNA for the CDR3 is TGCGCCAGCAGCCCCCGGGGAGGGGGCAATGGCTACACCTTC. Full variable domain (missing parts from reference TRBV5-1 and TRBJ1-2): KAGVTQTPRYLIKTRGQQVTLSCSPISGHRSVSWYQQTPGQGLQFLFEYFSETQRNKGNFPGRFSGRQFSNSRSEMNVSTLELGDSALYLCASSPRGGGNGYTFGSGTRLTVV.